A single sample is the source of the 17 T cell receptor beta chains below, sequenced in a study of cytomegalovirus exposure and HLA in healthy donors. PCR employed 60 Vbeta and 13 Jbeta primers. TCRdb keeps only in-frame clones here, not all; method: immunoSEQ multiplex PCR. In the table there are 180,000 or so clones, approximately 85% of which are singletons. The specimen sequenced was PBMCs. All receptors derive from a man between 18 and 29 years old in good health and CMV-seropositive.

The rearrangement joins TRBV5-3 to TRBJ1-5, with 8 bases fitting TRBD1. TRBV5-3 is reported as an ORF; its role is uncertain. The CDR3 loop spans 15 amino acids. V shed 5 bases, J shed 6 bases, and the junction held 10 bases outside the gene matches. The CDR3 loop reads CARRYRGGMCQPQHF. CDR3 DNA sequence: TGTGCCAGAAGGTACAGGGGGGGGATGTGTCAGCCCCAGCATTTT.

CDR3 amino acids: CASSLKPTAMNTEAFF. CDR3 DNA sequence: TGTGCCAGCAGCCTCAAACCGACAGCCATGAACACTGAAGCTTTCTTT. This chain joins TRBV6-6 and TRBJ1-1; possibly TRBD1 for D (5 bases). The CDR3 consists of 16 residues. Germline CDR1 MNHNY, CDR2 SVGAGI (reference sequence). Trimming stripped 6 bases from V and 0 bases from J, with 17 bases between.

This chain links TRBV2 with TRBJ2-1; 7 nucleotides agree with TRBD1. V was pared by 7 bases and J by 13 bases, with 13 bases of the junction left unmatched. This CDR3 region has 13 residues. Germline-derived CDR1 and CDR2 are SNHLY and FYNNEI. CDR3 coding DNA: TGTGCCAGCAAATGGGACAGCGGTCCAACTCAGTTCTTC. Its translation: CASKWDSGPTQFF.

The sample holds one count of this clone. This chain connects TRBV7-9 to TRBJ1-2; D is ambiguous. The ends were cut back, 8 bases at V and 2 bases at J, with 15 bases in the middle. CDR3 size: 14 residues. The germline V gene has CDR1 SEHNR and CDR2 FQNEAQ (reference sequence). CDR3 amino acids: CASDSGKGNYGYTF. CDR3 DNA sequence: TGTGCCAGCGATTCCGGGAAGGGAAACTATGGCTACACCTTC.

This clone was detected only once. The rearrangement uses TRBV15 and TRBJ1-1; possibly TRBD1 for D (6 bases). The CDR3 contains 15 residues. V dropped 0 bases and J dropped 4 bases, with 12 bases sitting between them. The V gene's germline CDR1 is LNHNV and CDR2 YYDKDF (reference sequence). The CDR3 region is CATSRDGGGGTEAFF. CDR3 bases: TGTGCCACCAGCAGAGATGGCGGGGGCGGCACTGAAGCTTTCTTT. The variable domain in full, completed from reference TRBV15 and TRBJ1-1, reads DAMVIQNPRYQVTQFGKPVTLSCSQTLNHNVMYWYQQKSSQAPKLLFHYYDKDFNNEADTPDNFQSRRPNTSFCFLDIRSPGLGDTAMYLCATSRDGGGGTEAFFGQGTRLTVV.

The J gene is TRBJ1-1, the V gene TRBV7-6; 9 nucleotides line up with TRBD1. The ends lost 5 bases at V and 8 bases at J; junction bases unmatched: 3. Germline assignment: CDR1 SGHVS and CDR2 FNYEAQ. The CDR3 loop spans 12 amino acids. The CDR3 here is CASSATGGEAFF. CDR3 DNA: TGTGCCAGCAGCGCTACAGGGGGCGAAGCTTTCTTT.

On this clone itself: Different DNA sequences within this sample yield the same CDR3. The chain has TRBV5-4 and TRBJ1-1; 12 bases align to TRBD1. Germline-derived CDR1 and CDR2 are SGHNT and YYREEE (reference sequence). The CDR3 has 15 amino acids. Trimming took 2 bases from V and 2 from J; bases not matched to a gene: 1. For the CDR3, the DNA is TGTGCCAGCAGCTTAGGGACAGGGGGCAACACTGAAGCTTTCTTT. Translating gives CASSLGTGGNTEAFF.

CDR3 DNA sequence: TGTGCCAGCAGTTTACGAGGCCTAAGCTCTGGAAACACCATATATTTT. Translating it yields CASSLRGLSSGNTIYF. The rearrangement uses TRBV27 and TRBJ1-3; D unresolved. This CDR3 is built from 16 residues. Germline CDR1 is MNHEY and CDR2 is SMNVEV (reference sequence). V lost 2 bases, J lost 0 bases, and 11 bases lay in between.

V is TRBV27 and J is TRBJ2-6; D unresolved. Between the trimmed V and J ends, which lost 5 bases and 6 bases, there was a span of 17 bases. The CDR3 sequence is 16 residues long. Per the germline V gene, CDR1 is MNHEY and CDR2 is SMNVEV (reference sequence). The CDR3 DNA is TGTGCCAGCAGTAGTGATAGATCTCTCGCGGCCAACGTCCTGACTTTC. Translated, it gives CASSSDRSLAANVLTF.

CDR3 region: CASSVIRDIGPSYNSPLHF. CDR3 bases: TGTGCCAGCAGCGTTATCCGGGACATCGGACCCTCCTATAATTCACCCCTCCACTTT. This chain joins TRBV27 and TRBJ1-6; D possibly corresponds to TRBD1 (6 bases). The CDR3 length is 19 residues. In germline, CDR1 is MNHEY, CDR2 SMNVEV (reference sequence). Trimming removed 6 bases from V and 0 bases from J, with 21 bases in between.

The chain combines TRBV30 with TRBJ2-6; TRBD1 might be the D (6 bases). Germline V CDR1 and CDR2: GTSNPN, SVGIG (reference sequence). The CDR3 has 18 amino acids. V lost 1 base to trimming and J lost 4 bases, with 20 bases between them. In DNA form, the CDR3 reads TGTGCCTGGAGTGAAGACAGGTTCCTGACTCTAGGGGCCAACGTCCTGACTTTC. Translating it yields CAWSEDRFLTLGANVLTF.

This rearrangement joins TRBV5-1 to TRBJ2-7; 11 nucleotides match TRBD2. The junction had 6 bases not matched to a gene; V was cut back by 4 bases and J by 3 bases. CDR3 length equals 15 residues. From germline, CDR1 is SGHRS and CDR2 YFSETQ. The CDR3 is CASSEGLADHYEQYF. Written as DNA, the CDR3 is TGCGCCAGCAGCGAGGGACTAGCGGACCACTACGAGCAGTACTTC.

This chain joins TRBV6-6 and TRBJ1-1; maybe TRBD1 (5 bases). Germline assignment: CDR1 MNHNY and CDR2 SVGAGI (reference sequence). This CDR3 is built from 14 residues. V was trimmed by 2 bases and J by 3 bases, leaving 10 bases between them. CDR3 in DNA: TGTGCCAGCAGTTACGGAGGGGCCTACACTGAAGCTTTCTTT. It codes for CASSYGGAYTEAFF.

This sequence joins TRBV6-1 and TRBJ2-4, with D maybe TRBD2 (5 bases). The CDR3 is 15 residues long. The ends were cut back, 6 bases at V and 0 bases at J, with 12 bases in the middle. Germline V gene sequence: CDR1 MNHNS, CDR2 SASEGT. CDR3 bases: TGTGCCAGCAGGAGGGCCGTGGGAGCCAAAAACATTCAGTACTTC. The encoded protein is CASRRAVGAKNIQYF.

The chain employs TRBV6-1 and TRBJ1-5; the match to TRBD1 covers 7 bases. Germline CDR1 and CDR2: MNHNS and SASEGT. The V segment lost 0 bases and the J segment 7 bases; nucleotides outside the gene matches: 6. CDR3 size: 15 residues. The CDR3 loop reads CASSEALGQLQPQHF. The CDR3 DNA reads as TGTGCCAGCAGTGAAGCGCTGGGACAGCTCCAGCCCCAGCATTTT.

The genes are TRBV5-1 and TRBJ1-2; D unresolved. Deletions cut 0 bases from V and 4 bases from J, with 10 bases between. The germline V gene encodes CDR1 SGHRS and CDR2 YFSETQ. The CDR3 loop spans 14 amino acids. The CDR3 DNA is TGCGCCAGCAGCTTGGGGACTGTATCCTATGGCTACACCTTC. It translates to CASSLGTVSYGYTF. Supplemented by reference TRBV5-1 and TRBJ1-2, the full variable domain reads KAGVTQTPRYLIKTRGQQVTLSCSPISGHRSVSWYQQTPGQGLQFLFEYFSETQRNKGNFPGRFSGRQFSNSRSEMNVSTLELGDSALYLCASSLGTVSYGYTFGSGTRLTVV.

The chain combines TRBV7-2 with TRBJ2-5, with TRBD2 as a possible D gene (5 bases). This CDR3 contains 13 residues. The V end lost 3 bases, the J end lost 4 bases, and 9 bases lay between the germline ends. Germline-derived CDR1 and CDR2 are SGHTA and FQGNSA. This chain's CDR3 is CASSFTRRETQYF. The CDR3 DNA follows: TGTGCCAGCAGCTTCACTAGGAGAGAGACCCAGTACTTC.